The T cell receptor (beta chain) described here comes from a study of T cells in Graves' hyperthyroidism and ophthalmopathy. Points from the study as a whole: Most clonotypes that expanded in the thyroid above 0.001 also showed up in blood.

The table lists this clonotype with many counts. What it binds is unknown. Amplified TCR beta CDR3 regions came from RNA transcripts. HTBI primers were the set used in a first-round RT-PCR of the TCR CDR3. TCRdb reanalysed the multiplex PCR reads using MiXCR and keeps one entry per CDR3 protein. The repertoire holds some 600,000 distinct CDR3 sequences, approximately 15% seen once, with 4.5% to 6% in the top ten. The CDR3 totals 14 residues. CDR1 is SGHRS, CDR2 YFSETQ, per germline. Trimming removed 5 bases from V and 4 bases from J; junction bases left unmatched: 5. Newly diagnosed hyperthyroidism patients aged 18 to 65 years had disease lasting under 2 months. Diagnostic decisions used clinical symptoms, serum thyroxine and TRAb, thyroid ultrasound and orbital computed tomography. Isolation of PBMCs was performed on 8 to 10 ml fresh peripheral blood.

This TCR was recovered from a woman between 25 and 40 years old with Graves' hyperthyroidism that later progressed to Graves' ophthalmopathy. Sample: blood. The V and J genes are TRBV5-1 and TRBJ2-5; 10 nucleotides align to TRBD1. CDR3: CASRLTGGRETQYF. CDR3 nucleotide sequence: TGCGCCAGCAGATTGACAGGGGGCCGAGAGACCCAGTACTTC.